The T cell receptor beta chain described here comes from a study of EBV T-cell therapy then PD-1 blockade in nasopharyngeal carcinoma. Trimming left V 4 bases short and J 2 bases short, with 12 bases between. The germline gives CDR1 SGHDT, CDR2 YYEEEE. The CDR3 runs 14 residues. This table comes from immunoSEQ multiplex PCR, and its TCRdb copy is limited to in-frame clones, with some not included. The sample lists roughly 22,000 clones, 82% occurring once. Sample treatment: AdE1-LMPpoly-expanded autologous EBV-specific T-cell therapy followed by anti-PD-1 nivolumab. As concerns this clone: The antigen remains undetermined.

The sample consisted of CD8+ T cells from blood, taken at day -245 from a patient whose treatment included autologous EBV-specific T cells and nivolumab. This chain connects TRBV5-6 to TRBJ1-2, with D possibly matching TRBD1 (6 bases). The sequence derives from a man aged 40-55 years with nasopharyngeal carcinoma. CDR3 nucleotides: TGTGCCAGCAGCCTAGTCGGACAGAACTATGGCTACACCTTC. Protein product: CASSLVGQNYGYTF.